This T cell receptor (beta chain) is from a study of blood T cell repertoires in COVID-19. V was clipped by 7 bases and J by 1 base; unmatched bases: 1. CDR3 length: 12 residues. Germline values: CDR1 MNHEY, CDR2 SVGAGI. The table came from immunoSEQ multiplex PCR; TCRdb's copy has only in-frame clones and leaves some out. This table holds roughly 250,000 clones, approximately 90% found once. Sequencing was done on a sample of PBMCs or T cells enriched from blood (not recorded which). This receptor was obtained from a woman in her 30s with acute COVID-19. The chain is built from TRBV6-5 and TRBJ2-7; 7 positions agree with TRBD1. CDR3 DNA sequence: TGTGCCAGCACGGGACAGTCCTACGAGCAGTACTTC. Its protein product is CASTGQSYEQYF.